These 8 T cell receptor beta chains share one sample of origin, sequenced in a study of T cell changes during pregnancy in multiple sclerosis. The protocol was immunoSEQ multiplex PCR, while the TCRdb copy is restricted to in-frame clones and leaves out a portion. The sample lists some 50,000 clones; about 90% were seen once. The material was CD4+ T cells from peripheral blood mononuclear cells, obtained in the second trimester of pregnancy. All receptors come from a female donor with multiple sclerosis, enrolled in a pregnancy study.

This rearrangement joins TRBV9 to TRBJ1-1; 8 nucleotides line up with TRBD1. The CDR3 is 14 residues long. Trimming took 5 bases from V and 1 from J; bases not matched to a gene: 4. CDR1 and CDR2 from the germline V gene are SGDLS and YYNGEE. The DNA of the CDR3 is TGTGCCAGCAGTGGGGGGACAGGGAACACTGAAGCTTTCTTT. This encodes CASSGGTGNTEAFF.

This chain links TRBV4-2 with TRBJ2-3; 13 bases are a match to TRBD2. The J segment lost 14 bases and the V segment lost 2 bases, leaving 7 bases of the junction unmatched. Germline CDR1 LGHNA, CDR2 YNFKEQ. The CDR3 is 14 residues long. CDR3 protein: CASSQTRTSGRAYF. CDR3 DNA: TGTGCCAGCAGCCAAACACGGACTAGCGGGAGAGCGTATTTT.

The genes are TRBV2 and TRBJ1-3; the D gene is possibly TRBD1 (5 bases). Germline values: CDR1 SNHLY, CDR2 FYNNEI. CDR3 length: 17 residues. Trimming removed 4 bases at V and 0 bases at J, with 16 bases between. In nucleotides, the CDR3 is TGTGCCAGCAGTGTTAGTGTGGGACTGATCTCTGGAAACACCATATATTTT. Its translation is CASSVSVGLISGNTIYF.

This clone was counted once. The chain is built from TRBV11-3 and TRBJ2-3; 12 positions match TRBD2. The CDR3 runs to 16 residues. Germline V CDR1 and CDR2: SGHNT, YENEEA. V shed 4 bases, J shed 2 bases, and the junction held 4 bases outside the gene matches. The CDR3 region has the DNA TGTGCCAGCAGCTCCGGACTAGCGGGACCCACAGATACGCAGTATTTT. Its translation is CASSSGLAGPTDTQYF.

The chain joins TRBV28 to TRBJ2-2, with 8 bases identical to TRBD2. Germline loops: CDR1 MDHEN, CDR2 SYDVKM. Trimming cost V 8 bases and J 5 bases; bases outside gene matches: 10. The CDR3 loop spans 15 amino acids. CDR3 region: CASEASGGRTGELFF. In DNA form, the CDR3 reads TGTGCCAGCGAGGCAAGCGGGGGAAGAACCGGGGAGCTGTTTTTT.

V is TRBV5-1 and J is TRBJ1-5, with D unclear. The CDR3 runs 16 residues. Trimming shortened V by 0 bases and J by 0 bases, and 10 bases separated the two germline ends. The germline V gene encodes CDR1 SGHRS and CDR2 YFSETQ. The CDR3 DNA reads as TGCGCCAGCAGCTTGGCCCCCGGTTATAGCAATCAGCCCCAGCATTTT. Protein sequence: CASSLAPGYSNQPQHF.

This chain joins TRBV19 and TRBJ1-4, with TRBD1 identical over 9 bases. The CDR3 contains 14 residues. The ends lost 5 bases at V and 13 bases at J; junction bases unmatched: 11. CDR1 LNHDA and CDR2 SQIVND come from the germline V gene (reference sequence). CDR3 DNA sequence: TGTGCCAGTAGTTCAGGGACAGGGAGAAAGGGACTGTTTTTT. This encodes CASSSGTGRKGLFF.

This clone was seen once. The chain couples TRBV11-2 to TRBJ2-1, with D perhaps matching TRBD2 (5 bases). The CDR3 totals 18 residues. Germline assignment: CDR1 SGHAT and CDR2 FQNNGV. Trimming cost V 1 base and J 2 bases, with 18 bases left between them. CDR3 sequence: CASSLGHRGRAPYNEQFF. CDR3 in DNA: TGTGCCAGCAGCTTAGGGCATCGTGGGCGGGCCCCCTACAATGAGCAGTTCTTC.